The clone carrying this TCR beta chain was recorded at least ten times. The target antigen is unknown. MiXCR, run by TCRdb on the 5' RACE reads, gives a single entry per CDR3 protein. The sample records about 540,000 distinct CDR3 sequences, roughly an eighth being singletons. This sample was included in a study of CD8 T cells in ankylosing spondylitis. Study conclusions and caveats: Disease-linked clones were found to be CD8+ and relatively rare in peripheral blood. Ankylosing spondylitis blood appeared to be characterized by a TCR beta motif of roughly eight highly homologous variants. Disease-linked clones were reportedly significantly enriched in matched ankylosing spondylitis synovial fluid.

The germline V gene has CDR1 SGHTA and CDR2 FQGNSA. The CDR3 extends over 17 amino acids. J lost 1 base, V lost 3 bases, and 6 bases had no gene match. The rearrangement links TRBV7-2 to TRBJ2-1; the match to TRBD2 covers 10 bases. The TCR sequence derives from a male donor with ankylosing spondylitis. The sample taken for sequencing was blood, either unsorted or a sorted T cell fraction (not recorded which). The CDR3 DNA sequence: TGTGCCAGCAGCTTGCCCGGACTAGCGGCTTCCTACAATGAGCAGTTCTTC. Protein product: CASSLPGLAASYNEQFF.